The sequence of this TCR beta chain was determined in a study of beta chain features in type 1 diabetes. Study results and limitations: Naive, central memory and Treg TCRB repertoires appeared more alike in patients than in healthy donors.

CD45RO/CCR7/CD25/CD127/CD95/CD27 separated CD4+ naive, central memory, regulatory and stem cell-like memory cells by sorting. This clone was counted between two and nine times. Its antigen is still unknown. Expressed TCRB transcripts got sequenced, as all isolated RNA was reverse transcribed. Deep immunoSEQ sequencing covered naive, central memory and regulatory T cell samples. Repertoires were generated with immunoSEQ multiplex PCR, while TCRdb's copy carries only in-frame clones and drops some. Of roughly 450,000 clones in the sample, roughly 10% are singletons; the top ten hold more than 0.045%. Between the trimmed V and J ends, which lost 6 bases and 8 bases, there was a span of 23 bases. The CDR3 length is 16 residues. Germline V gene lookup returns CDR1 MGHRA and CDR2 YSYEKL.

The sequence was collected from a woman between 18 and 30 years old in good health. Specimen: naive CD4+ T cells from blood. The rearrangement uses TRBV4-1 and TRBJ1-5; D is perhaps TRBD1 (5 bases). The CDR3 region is CASSRRPPGPPEPQHF. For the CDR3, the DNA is TGCGCCAGCAGTCGCCGCCCTCCGGGACCCCCCGAGCCCCAGCATTTT.